What follows are 32 T cell receptor beta chains derived from one specimen sequenced in a study of beta chain features in type 1 diabetes. TCRB transcripts that were expressed got sequenced, as all of the isolated RNA had been reverse transcribed. Repertoires were generated with immunoSEQ multiplex PCR, while TCRdb's copy carries only in-frame clones and drops some. The table includes 640,000 or so clones, 13% detected once. Study-wide findings and caveats: When Type 1 diabetes patients were examined, their TCRB CDR3s proved moderately but significantly shorter in all four CD4+ subsets.

Their antigens are not known. Sequenced sample: naive CD4+ T cells from blood. These receptors came from a man between 18 and 29 years old with type 1 diabetes.

About this clone itself: The identical CDR3 is also encoded by other nucleotide sequences in the sample. The rearrangement uses TRBV5-1 and TRBJ1-2; no clear D gene. The CDR3 sequence is 12 residues long. V dropped 0 bases and J dropped 5 bases, with 5 bases sitting between them. Looked up from germline, CDR1 is SGHRS and CDR2 is YFSETQ. The CDR3 nucleotides are TGCGCCAGCAGCTTGGCCGGATATGGCTACACCTTC. Translation gives CASSLAGYGYTF.

The chain couples TRBV7-9 to TRBJ1-4; D is undetermined. This CDR3 spans 15 amino acids. Germline V gives CDR1 SEHNR, CDR2 FQNEAQ (reference sequence). V was cut by 5 bases and J by 5 bases, with 15 bases left in between. The CDR3 nucleotides are TGTGCCAGCAGCCCCGACGGCATTAGCAATGAAAAACTGTTTTTT. Its protein is CASSPDGISNEKLFF.

V and J are TRBV30 and TRBJ1-2; D is ambiguous. The CDR3 sequence is 11 residues long. In germline, CDR1 is GTSNPN, CDR2 SVGIG (reference sequence). V gave up 5 bases and J gave up 7 bases, with 11 bases separating them. For the CDR3, the DNA is TGTGCCTGGGCGAAGAGTCCTGGCTACACCTTC. Its protein product is CAWAKSPGYTF.

This clone occurred a few times. The J gene is TRBJ1-1, the V gene TRBV5-6; possible D gene TRBD1, 6 bases. Trimming stripped 3 bases from V and 0 bases from J, with 15 bases between. In germline, CDR1 is SGHDT, CDR2 YYEEEE. This CDR3 comprises 16 residues. CDR3 nucleotides: TGTGCCAGCAGCTCCCAGGGGACGGTACTGAACACTGAAGCTTTCTTT. This sequence encodes CASSSQGTVLNTEAFF. The full variable domain, completed using reference TRBV5-6 and TRBJ1-1, is DAGVTQSPTHLIKTRGQQVTLRCSPKSGHDTVSWYQQALGQGPQFIFQYYEEEERQRGNFPDRFSGHQFPNYSSELNVNALLLGDSALYLCASSSQGTVLNTEAFFGQGTRLTVV.

V gene TRBV30 combines with J gene TRBJ1-2; possibly TRBD1 for D (5 bases). Looked up from germline, CDR1 is GTSNPN and CDR2 is SVGIG (reference sequence). The CDR3 totals 13 residues. V gave up 8 bases and J gave up 4 bases, with 17 bases separating them. The DNA for the CDR3 is TGTGCCCATTCACTCGGGGCCTTCTATGGCTACACCTTC. Its translation: CAHSLGAFYGYTF.

The chain is built from TRBV23-1 and TRBJ1-5; 8 nucleotides align to TRBD1. TRBV23-1 is an ORF for which the function is uncertain. The V segment lost 6 bases and the J segment 6 bases; nucleotides outside the gene matches: 13. The CDR3 has 16 amino acids. CDR3 DNA: TGCGCCAGCAGCCTTTTTAGGGACAGGCCTTGTCAGCCCCAGCATTTT. Translated: CASSLFRDRPCQPQHF.

There are a few counts of this clone. This rearrangement joins TRBV30 to TRBJ2-1; TRBD2 might be the D (6 bases). Trimming took 2 bases from V and 9 from J, leaving 17 bases between them. Per germline, CDR1 GTSNPN and CDR2 SVGIG (reference sequence). This CDR3 has 14 amino acids. The CDR3: CAWSREQSHAEQFF. Here the CDR3 DNA reads TGTGCCTGGAGTCGGGAGCAGAGTCACGCTGAGCAGTTCTTC.

The genes are TRBV28 and TRBJ2-7; 8 nucleotides match TRBD1. The V gene's germline CDR1 is MDHEN and CDR2 SYDVKM. The CDR3 covers 14 residues. The trim removed 1 base at V and 4 bases at J, leaving 3 bases unmatched. CDR3 sequence reads: CASSLSDRVYEQYF. In DNA, the CDR3 is TGTGCCAGCAGTTTATCGGACAGGGTGTACGAGCAGTACTTC.

This clone was seen more than once but under ten times. The chain recombines TRBV2 with TRBJ1-6, with TRBD1 identical over 8 bases. Unmatched junction bases numbered 6, after V lost 6 bases and J lost 8 bases. This CDR3 comprises 14 residues. Germline assignment: CDR1 SNHLY and CDR2 FYNNEI. The CDR3 is CASRGGTGHSPLHF. DNA for the CDR3: TGTGCCAGCAGGGGAGGGACAGGCCATTCACCCCTCCACTTT.

For this clone: This may be a read error: a much more frequent sequence differs by one nucleotide. J is TRBJ2-2 and V is TRBV6-1; no clear D. V lost 2 bases, J lost 6 bases, and 1 base lay in between. The germline V gene encodes CDR1 MNHNS and CDR2 SASEGT. This CDR3 is 11 amino acids long. Here the CDR3 reads CASSEPGELFF. For the CDR3, the DNA is TGTGCCAGCAGTGAACCCGGGGAGCTGTTTTTT.

This clone was recorded a few times. The chain links TRBV27 to TRBJ2-3, with D unresolved. This CDR3 region has 14 residues. V lost 3 bases and J 2 bases, leaving 9 bases between the germline ends. CDR1 MNHEY and CDR2 SMNVEV come from the germline V gene (reference sequence). DNA of the CDR3: TGTGCCAGCAGTTTTCCAGGTTTCACAGATACGCAGTATTTT. Translated: CASSFPGFTDTQYF.

The J gene is TRBJ1-6, the V gene TRBV4-1, with D possibly TRBD1 on 5 matching bases. The CDR3 length is 18 residues. Trimming removed 4 bases at V and 0 bases at J, with 16 bases between. CDR1 is MGHRA, CDR2 YSYEKL, per germline. The CDR3 coding sequence is TGCGCCAGCAGCCCACAGATACCCCAGGGCTCCTATAATTCACCCCTCCACTTT. Encoded protein: CASSPQIPQGSYNSPLHF.

The chain carries TRBV25-1 and TRBJ2-3, with 7 bases matching TRBD2. The CDR3 contains 15 residues. CDR1 and CDR2 from the germline V gene are MGHDK and SYGVNS. The junction had 2 bases not matched to a gene; V was cut back by 2 bases and J by 0 bases. The CDR3: CASSESGMSTDTQYF. In DNA form, the CDR3 reads TGTGCCAGCAGTGAAAGCGGGATGAGCACAGATACGCAGTATTTT.

A few counts support this clone. The rearrangement joins TRBV28 to TRBJ2-7; 10 bases are a match to TRBD1. Germline V gives CDR1 MDHEN, CDR2 SYDVKM. The CDR3 is 14 residues long. After removal of 2 bases from V and 5 bases from J, the junction contained 3 bases not matched to a gene. The CDR3 loop is CASSLLTGGHEQYF. CDR3 DNA: TGTGCCAGCAGTTTACTGACAGGGGGCCACGAGCAGTACTTC.

This clone was counted a few times. The genes are TRBV29-1 and TRBJ1-1; 8 bases fit TRBD1. The V segment lost 7 bases and the J segment 4 bases; nucleotides outside the gene matches: 8. Germline CDR1 is SQVTM and CDR2 is ANQGSEA. The CDR3 covers 13 residues. CDR3 in DNA: TGCAGCGCCAGGAGAACAGGGGGCACTGAAGCTTTCTTT. This translates into CSARRTGGTEAFF. The full variable domain, its missing parts supplied by reference TRBV29-1 and TRBJ1-1, is SAVISQKPSRDICQRGTSLTIQCQVDSQVTMMFWYRQQPGQSLTLIATANQGSEATYESGFVIDKFPISRPNLTFSTLTVSNMSPEDSSIYLCSARRTGGTEAFFGQGTRLTVV.

There are a few counts of this clone. This rearrangement joins TRBV28 to TRBJ2-5, with TRBD2 identical over 13 bases. The CDR3 contains 17 residues. Trimming at V came to 7 bases and at J to 2 bases, leaving 10 bases not matched to a gene. Germline V CDR1 and CDR2: MDHEN, SYDVKM. CDR3 sequence reads: CASTPLGLAGAQETQYF. DNA for the CDR3: TGTGCCAGCACCCCACTCGGACTAGCGGGGGCACAAGAGACCCAGTACTTC.

A few counts support this clone. V is TRBV29-1 and J is TRBJ1-1; D unresolved. The CDR3 totals 13 residues. V shed 4 bases and J shed 1 base, with 10 bases lying between them. The germline gives CDR1 SQVTM, CDR2 ANQGSEA. The CDR3 protein is CSVAAAENTEAFF. The CDR3 DNA is TGCAGCGTTGCAGCGGCAGAGAACACTGAAGCTTTCTTT.

This clone was seen a few times. J is TRBJ2-1 and V is TRBV7-2; the D is unclear. Trimming removed 4 bases from V and 8 bases from J, with 12 bases in between. Germline V gene data show CDR1 as SGHTA and CDR2 as FQGNSA. This CDR3 region has 13 residues. The CDR3 loop reads CASSSGFWDEQFF. Written as DNA, the CDR3 is TGTGCCAGCAGCTCGGGTTTCTGGGATGAGCAGTTCTTC. Full variable domain (remainder filled in from reference TRBV7-2 and TRBJ2-1): GAGVSQSPSNKVTEKGKDVELRCDPISGHTALYWYRQSLGQGLEFLIYFQGNSAPDKSGLPSDRFSAERTGGSVSTLTIQRTQQEDSAVYLCASSSGFWDEQFFGPGTRLTVL.

This clone has only a few counts. The chain recombines TRBV28 with TRBJ2-3, with D possibly TRBD2 on 7 matching bases. Germline V gene sequence: CDR1 MDHEN, CDR2 SYDVKM. There are 14 residues in the CDR3. The ends were cut back, 11 bases at V and 2 bases at J, with 17 bases in the middle. DNA for the CDR3: TGTGCCGCGAATGAGGGGGGGAACACAGATACGCAGTATTTT. This codes for CAANEGGNTDTQYF. Using reference TRBV28 and TRBJ2-3 for the parts outside the CDR3, the full variable domain is DVKVTQSSRYLVKRTGEKVFLECVQDMDHENMFWYRQDPGLGLRLIYFSYDVKMKEKGDIPEGYSVSREKKERFSLILESASTNQTSMYLCAANEGGNTDTQYFGPGTRLTVL.

The chain joins TRBV10-3 to TRBJ2-7; D ambiguous. Per the germline V gene, CDR1 is ENHRY and CDR2 is SYGVKD. The CDR3 runs to 11 residues. V was cut by 7 bases and J by 4 bases, with 8 bases left in between. The CDR3 sequence is CAIKAEYEQYF. In nucleotides, the CDR3 is TGTGCCATCAAGGCGGAGTACGAGCAGTACTTC.

This clone was detected a few times. The genes are TRBV5-6 and TRBJ1-5; weak D call: TRBD1 (5 bases). The germline V and J ends were trimmed by 0 bases and 3 bases, with 10 bases remaining between them. CDR3 size: 15 residues. Germline CDR1 SGHDT, CDR2 YYEEEE. In DNA form, the CDR3 reads TGTGCCAGCAGCTTGGAGGGACGGTACAATCAGCCCCAGCATTTT. This translates into CASSLEGRYNQPQHF.

This clone was observed a handful of times. The gene calls are TRBV10-3 and TRBJ2-7; 9 nucleotides align to TRBD1. The ends lost 8 bases at V and 5 bases at J; junction bases unmatched: 7. Germline assignment: CDR1 ENHRY and CDR2 SYGVKD. This CDR3 is built from 13 residues. The CDR3 is CAIRLGQGNEQYF. CDR3 nucleotides: TGTGCCATCCGGTTGGGACAGGGCAACGAGCAGTACTTC.

The J gene is TRBJ2-6, the V gene TRBV2, with D possibly TRBD2 on 6 matching bases. CDR3 size: 18 residues. Germline loops: CDR1 SNHLY, CDR2 FYNNEI. The ends were cut back, 8 bases at V and 3 bases at J, with 23 bases in the middle. In DNA, the CDR3 is TGTGCCAGCCGAGGGCCGAGACTAGACAGAGATGGGGCCAACGTCCTGACTTTC. Its translation is CASRGPRLDRDGANVLTF.

This clone was recorded a few times. This rearrangement joins TRBV5-6 to TRBJ1-5; perhaps TRBD1 as D (5 bases). The germline gives CDR1 SGHDT, CDR2 YYEEEE. Deletions cut 4 bases from V and 7 bases from J, with 18 bases between. The CDR3 extends over 15 amino acids. This CDR3 reads CASSLGRGSEQPQHF. Here the CDR3 DNA reads TGTGCCAGCAGCCTGGGGCGGGGGTCGGAGCAGCCCCAGCATTTT.

The rearrangement joins TRBV5-1 to TRBJ2-1, with TRBD2 as a possible D gene (5 bases). The germline V gene encodes CDR1 SGHRS and CDR2 YFSETQ. V shed 0 bases and J shed 0 bases, with 7 bases lying between them. The CDR3 contains 15 residues. In DNA, the CDR3 is TGCGCCAGCAGCTTGGTCGGGGTCTCCTACAATGAGCAGTTCTTC. It codes for CASSLVGVSYNEQFF.

There are a few counts of this clone. The rearrangement joins TRBV14 to TRBJ1-1; D uncertain. Per the germline V gene, CDR1 is SGHDN and CDR2 is FVKESK. The V and J ends lost 0 bases and 1 base respectively, with 9 bases between them. The CDR3 consists of 15 residues. CDR3: CASSQDGRRNTEAFF. The CDR3 DNA sequence: TGTGCCAGCAGCCAAGACGGACGCAGGAACACTGAAGCTTTCTTT. The whole variable domain, filled in from reference TRBV14 and TRBJ1-1, reads EAGVTQFPSHSVIEKGQTVTLRCDPISGHDNLYWYRRVMGKEIKFLLHFVKESKQDESGMPNNRFLAERTGGTYSTLKVQPAELEDSGVYFCASSQDGRRNTEAFFGQGTRLTVV.

The rearrangement links TRBV6-1 to TRBJ1-1; no firm D call. Germline V gives CDR1 MNHNS, CDR2 SASEGT. The CDR3 is 13 residues long. The V end was cut by 7 bases, the J end by 6 bases, with 15 bases between. CDR3 protein: CASKPTVIPEAFF. In nucleotides, the CDR3 is TGTGCCAGCAAACCCACGGTGATCCCTGAAGCTTTCTTT.

This clone was counted only a few times. The rearrangement uses TRBV4-1 and TRBJ2-1; TRBD2 matches 7 bases. J gave up 10 bases and V 0 bases, and 12 bases lay outside the gene matches. This CDR3 spans 16 amino acids. Germline CDR1 is MGHRA and CDR2 is YSYEKL. The CDR3 nucleotides read TGCGCCAGCAGCCAAGATCAGGGTCTAGCGGAGGAGGAGCAGTTCTTC. Protein: CASSQDQGLAEEEQFF.

V gene TRBV7-2 combines with J gene TRBJ2-5, with 8 bases that match TRBD2. Germline CDR1 is SGHTA and CDR2 is FQGNSA. The CDR3 has 15 amino acids. V trimming: 5 bases; J trimming: 4 bases; junction bases outside the gene matches: 9. The CDR3 region is CASSRGPGGPETQYF. The CDR3 DNA reads as TGTGCCAGCAGCCGGGGACCGGGGGGGCCAGAGACCCAGTACTTC. The full variable domain, in which reference TRBV7-2 and TRBJ2-5 provide the parts outside the CDR3, is GAGVSQSPSNKVTEKGKDVELRCDPISGHTALYWYRQSLGQGLEFLIYFQGNSAPDKSGLPSDRFSAERTGGSVSTLTIQRTQQEDSAVYLCASSRGPGGPETQYFGPGTRLLVL.

For this clone: A read error is possible here, since a much larger clone lies one base away. Additional DNA sequences in this sample encode the identical CDR3. The chain combines TRBV5-6 with TRBJ2-5; D call uncertain. The CDR3 has 11 residues. The V end lost 4 bases, the J end lost 1 base, and 2 bases lay between the germline ends. Germline V CDR1 and CDR2: SGHDT, YYEEEE. In DNA form, the CDR3 reads TGTGCCAGCAGCCTCCAAGAGACCCAGTACTTC. Residues: CASSLQETQYF.

The chain uses TRBV6-5 and TRBJ1-2; a weak D match, TRBD1 (5 bases). V gave up 7 bases and J gave up 4 bases, with 19 bases separating them. This CDR3 region has 15 residues. CDR1 is MNHEY, CDR2 SVGAGI, per germline. The CDR3 protein is CASTMGTLSPYGYTF. The DNA for the CDR3 is TGTGCCAGCACTATGGGGACCCTCAGCCCCTATGGCTACACCTTC.

This clone has a handful of counts. The V call is TRBV6-1, the J call TRBJ2-7; D perhaps matches TRBD1 (6 bases). Deletions cut 8 bases from V and 0 bases from J, with 17 bases between. CDR1 MNHNS and CDR2 SASEGT come from the germline V gene. This CDR3 is 15 amino acids long. CDR3: CASRRTTGSSYEQYF. As DNA, the CDR3 is TGTGCCAGCCGTCGGACGACAGGTAGCTCCTACGAGCAGTACTTC.